This T cell receptor (beta chain) was identified in a study of CD8+ T cells in alopecia areata. RNA extraction and reverse transcription yielded cDNA as sequencing template. The assay was immunoSEQ multiplex PCR, and TCRdb's table has in-frame clones only and misses some. This table holds approximately 150,000 clones, 80% to 90% found once. The CDR3 is 15 residues long. Germline CDR1 MNHNY, CDR2 SVGAGI (reference sequence). The V gene end was trimmed by 5 bases and the J gene end by 4 bases; junction bases not matched to a gene: 6. This chain joins TRBV6-6 and TRBJ1-5, with 9 bases identical to TRBD1. This receptor was identified in a human donor with alopecia areata. Sequencing used CD8+ T cells sorted from blood, obtained at week 0. Here the CDR3 DNA reads TGTGCCAGCAGTCTTCCGGGACAGGGAAATCAGCCCCAGCATTTT. Translating it yields CASSLPGQGNQPQHF.